This T cell receptor (beta chain) was documented in a study of T-cell reconstitution after alpha-beta-depleted transplantation in children. This clonotype has ten or more counts. Preparation of the TCRbeta library involved a method that used unique molecular identifiers. TCRdb independently ran MiXCR on the PCR reads; one entry per CDR3 protein. This sample carries around 600,000 distinct CDR3 sequences, around 16% of them seen once, and the ten largest clones take 1.1%. Germline assignment: CDR1 SGHDT and CDR2 YYEEEE. CDR3 length: 16 amino acids. With V trimmed by 0 bases and J by 5 bases, 10 bases remained unmatched.

The chain joins TRBV5-6 to TRBJ2-7, with 8 bases fitting TRBD1. This sequence originates from a human donor who donated a stem cell graft to a child with acute myeloid leukemia. The starting material was PBMCs from the stem cell graft donor, obtained from the stem cell graft. The CDR3 bases are TGTGCCAGCAGCTTGGGAGCAGGGGGCCCCAGTCACGAGCAGTACGTC. This translates into CASSLGAGGPSHEQYV.